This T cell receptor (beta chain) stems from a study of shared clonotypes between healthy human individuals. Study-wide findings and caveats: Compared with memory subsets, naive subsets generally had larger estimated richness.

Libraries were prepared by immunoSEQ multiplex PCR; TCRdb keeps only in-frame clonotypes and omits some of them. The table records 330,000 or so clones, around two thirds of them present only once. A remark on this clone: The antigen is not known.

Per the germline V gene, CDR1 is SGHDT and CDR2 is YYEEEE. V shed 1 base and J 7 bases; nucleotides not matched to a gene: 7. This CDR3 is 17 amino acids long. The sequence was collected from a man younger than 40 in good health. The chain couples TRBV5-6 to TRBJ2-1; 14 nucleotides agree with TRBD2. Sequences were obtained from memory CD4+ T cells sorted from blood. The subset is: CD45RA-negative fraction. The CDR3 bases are TGTGCCAGCAGCTTGAGTAGACTAGCGGGAGGGTCAAATGAGCAGTTCTTC. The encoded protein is CASSLSRLAGGSNEQFF.